One and the same sample provided the 5 T cell receptor beta chains below, sequenced in a study of blood T cell repertoires in COVID-19. Clones were sequenced by immunoSEQ multiplex PCR, and TCRdb holds only the in-frame ones, with some missing. The table shows about 64,000 clones, with over 75% occurring only once. Sequencing input: peripheral blood. These receptors were collected from a human donor in a cohort sampled during active COVID-19.

The chain links TRBV28 to TRBJ2-6; 7 positions agree with TRBD2. Per germline, CDR1 MDHEN and CDR2 SYDVKM. This CDR3 has 15 residues. V trimming: 5 bases; J trimming: 3 bases; junction bases outside the gene matches: 4. In nucleotides, the CDR3 is TGTGCCAGCAGTCGCGCGGGGGTTGGGGCCAACGTCCTGACTTTC. Residues: CASSRAGVGANVLTF.

The V call is TRBV5-6, the J call TRBJ1-1; 11 bases map to TRBD1. This CDR3 has 17 amino acids. V shed 3 bases and J 2 bases; nucleotides not matched to a gene: 9. CDR1 and CDR2 (germline): SGHDT, YYEEEE. The CDR3 bases are TGTGCCAGCAGCTGGACAGGGGGCGCCGGGTACAACACTGAAGCTTTCTTT. Its protein is CASSWTGGAGYNTEAFF.

This clone has just one count. The J gene is TRBJ2-3, the V gene TRBV9, with D perhaps matching TRBD1 (6 bases). There are 15 residues in the CDR3. Germline CDR1 reads SGDLS; CDR2 reads YYNGEE. Between the trimmed V and J ends, which lost 4 bases and 6 bases, there was a span of 18 bases. The CDR3 sequence is CASSLRTRGGDTQYF. The CDR3 coding sequence is TGTGCCAGCAGCCTAAGGACAAGAGGGGGTGATACGCAGTATTTT.

This chain links TRBV4-2 with TRBJ2-1; D gene unclear. V was shortened by 0 bases and J by 0 bases, with 18 bases between the two germline ends. CDR1 is LGHNA and CDR2 is YNFKEQ in the germline V gene. The CDR3 has 19 residues. CDR3 in DNA: TGTGCCAGCAGCCAAGAAAGTTTGGAGCGTTTGAGCTCCTACAATGAGCAGTTCTTC. Its translation is CASSQESLERLSSYNEQFF.

This clone was recorded a few times. The chain recombines TRBV6-6 with TRBJ2-7; 8 bases align to TRBD1. The length of the CDR3 is 14 residues. Unmatched junction bases numbered 2, after V lost 2 bases and J lost 2 bases. Looked up from germline, CDR1 is MNHNY and CDR2 is SVGAGI (reference sequence). The CDR3 DNA follows: TGTGCCAGCAGTTACGGGACAGGTACCTACGAGCAGTACTTC. This sequence encodes CASSYGTGTYEQYF.